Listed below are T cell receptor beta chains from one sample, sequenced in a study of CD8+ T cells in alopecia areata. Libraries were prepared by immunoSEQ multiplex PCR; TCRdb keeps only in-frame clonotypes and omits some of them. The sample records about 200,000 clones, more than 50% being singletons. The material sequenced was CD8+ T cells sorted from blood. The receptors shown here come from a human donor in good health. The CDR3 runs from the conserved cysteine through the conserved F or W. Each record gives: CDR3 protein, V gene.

CDR3 protein: CSVEGTGYTDTQYF; V gene: TRBV29-1
CDR3 protein: CASMEFGDDEQFF; V gene: TRBV13
CDR3 protein: CSVDVSIPDEQFF; V gene: TRBV29-1
CDR3 protein: CATMGDSYNEQFF; V gene: TRBV7-8
CDR3 protein: CASSPEGPGNEQFF; V gene: TRBV5-6
CDR3 protein: CSGGQGVQETQYF; V gene: TRBV29-1
CDR3 protein: CASSIPWDSRNQPQHF; V gene: TRBV19
CDR3 protein: CASSLSGETQYF; V gene: TRBV5-1
CDR3 protein: CASSESGNSVYGYTF; V gene: TRBV2
CDR3 protein: CSVPTSGIYNEQFF; V gene: TRBV29-1
CDR3 protein: CASSYRDGTNYGYTF; V gene: TRBV2
CDR3 protein: CASSWTRGYNEQFF; V gene: TRBV2
CDR3 protein: CATSRDFGASYEQYF; V gene: TRBV15
CDR3 protein: CASSLKGLDQPQHF; V gene: TRBV27
CDR3 protein: CASSARDITYEQYF; V gene: TRBV7-6
CDR3 protein: CASSSPATNTEAFF; V gene: TRBV6-5
CDR3 protein: CASSQGVYEQYF; V gene: TRBV4-2
CDR3 protein: CASSHRDRAHEQYF; V gene: TRBV7-9
CDR3 protein: CASSSSGGYEQYF; V gene: TRBV27
CDR3 protein: CASSQGQLYEQYF; V gene: TRBV6-5
CDR3 protein: CATSLGGGTNTEAFF; V gene: TRBV15
CDR3 protein: CASSPRTGVYGYTF; V gene: TRBV27
CDR3 protein: CASSLVSGPTGELFF; V gene: TRBV11-2
CDR3 protein: CASSQLAVQETQYF; V gene: TRBV4-1
CDR3 protein: CASSLGTGGERSYEQYF; V gene: TRBV11-2
CDR3 protein: CASSLGGYSNQPQHF; V gene: TRBV7-2
CDR3 protein: CASSTSGATYEQYF; V gene: TRBV27
CDR3 protein: CASSPTVQETQYF; V gene: TRBV7-9
CDR3 protein: CSVVEPGPGNQPQHF; V gene: TRBV29-1
CDR3 protein: CASSWKGPDEGYTF; V gene: TRBV5-1
CDR3 protein: CASSLIGYEQYF; V gene: TRBV5-5
CDR3 protein: CASSPDTLYNEQFF; V gene: TRBV19
CDR3 protein: CSVMGIGNQPQHF; V gene: TRBV29-1
CDR3 protein: CASSSLAGGPDTQYF; V gene: TRBV5-4
CDR3 protein: CASSLGSGEGEQYF; V gene: TRBV7-2
CDR3 protein: CAADTHEGQYF; V gene: TRBV30
CDR3 protein: CASSISVNEQFF; V gene: TRBV7-2
CDR3 protein: CASSSLPGILSYEQYF; V gene: TRBV5-6
CDR3 protein: CSVGAGVGEAFF; V gene: TRBV29-1
CDR3 protein: CASSQASLAGQETQYF; V gene: TRBV4-1
CDR3 protein: CASSSGLNNEQFF; V gene: TRBV7-9
CDR3 protein: CASSLTPGYGDTQYF; V gene: TRBV5-6
CDR3 protein: CASSPSETQYF; V gene: TRBV7-9
CDR3 protein: CAWSADTQYF; V gene: TRBV30
CDR3 protein: CASSLWRETQYF; V gene: TRBV7-6
CDR3 protein: CSVWRDTGELFF; V gene: TRBV29-1
CDR3 protein: CSAEGDAEAFF; V gene: TRBV29-1